This entry concerns a single T cell receptor beta chain. Its cognate antigen is unknown. Some clones are missing from TCRdb's copy, which holds only in-frame ones; the method was immunoSEQ multiplex PCR. The sample records 100,000 to 150,000 clones, around 89% being singletons. The sample originates from a study of T cell responses to AZD1222 COVID-19 vaccine. Study-wide points: Increases in Spike-specific TCR breadth and depth were seen after two AZD1222 doses. Most donors were white British, females outnumbered males, and clonal diversity was possibly underestimated. CD4 TCRs linked to vaccination spanned spike, dominating at 160-218 and 743-854.

This CDR3 comprises 12 residues. V was pared by 6 bases and J by 4 bases, with 9 bases between. The material sequenced was peripheral blood, taken on day 0 of AZD1222 vaccination. The rearrangement uses TRBV12-3 or TRBV12-4 and TRBJ1-1; D call uncertain. This clonotype originated in an adult in good health. Here the CDR3 reads CASRRMSTEAFF. As DNA, the CDR3 is TGTGCCAGCAGGAGGATGAGCACTGAAGCTTTCTTT.